Listed below are T cell receptor beta chains from one sample, sequenced in a study of T cells in Graves' hyperthyroidism and ophthalmopathy. TCRdb analysed the multiplex PCR reads with MiXCR anew, one entry per CDR3 protein. The data contain more than 350,000 distinct CDR3 sequences, 14% to 15% of them singletons. Source material: blood. The receptors were gathered from a woman aged 25 to 45 with Graves' hyperthyroidism. The CDR3 runs from the conserved cysteine through the conserved F or W. The D gene is left open where the match is weak.

CDR3aa: CASSPVKGGSNQPQHF
len: 16
d_gene: -
v_gene: TRBV19

CDR3aa: CASSPPGPQNTDTQYF
len: 16
d_gene: -
v_gene: TRBV6-1

CDR3aa: CASSLVEFQETQYF
len: 14
d_gene: -
v_gene: TRBV12-3/TRBV12-4

CDR3aa: CASSFTTSGNSGGYEQYF
len: 18
d_gene: TRBD2
v_gene: TRBV6-1

CDR3aa: CASSPIDISNYGYTF
len: 15
d_gene: -
v_gene: TRBV18

CDR3aa: CAGSFPTSGKQETQYF
len: 16
d_gene: TRBD2
v_gene: TRBV3-1

CDR3aa: CASSQGTSGDGYTF
len: 14
d_gene: -
v_gene: TRBV4-1

CDR3aa: CATGTGATDTQYF
len: 13
d_gene: TRBD1
v_gene: TRBV6-2/TRBV6-3

CDR3aa: CASSLSGGGALDTQYF
len: 16
d_gene: TRBD2
v_gene: TRBV28

CDR3aa: CATSITLYEQYF
len: 12
d_gene: -
v_gene: TRBV24-1

CDR3aa: CASSAGGLKDGGYEQYF
len: 17
d_gene: TRBD1
v_gene: TRBV25-1

CDR3aa: CASSSLRENTEAFF
len: 14
d_gene: -
v_gene: TRBV5-6

CDR3aa: CASRVPGAGEQYF
len: 13
d_gene: -
v_gene: TRBV12-3/TRBV12-4

CDR3aa: CASSPTGQGVNYEQYF
len: 16
d_gene: TRBD1
v_gene: TRBV5-1

CDR3aa: CASSFTGGWTGELFF
len: 15
d_gene: TRBD2
v_gene: TRBV12-3/TRBV12-4

CDR3aa: CASIEQTYNEQFF
len: 13
d_gene: -
v_gene: TRBV28

CDR3aa: CASQTSGSPQETQYF
len: 15
d_gene: TRBD2
v_gene: TRBV18

CDR3aa: CASRPGQGLYEQYF
len: 14
d_gene: TRBD1
v_gene: TRBV11-2

CDR3aa: CSLRSPQETQYF
len: 12
d_gene: -
v_gene: TRBV29-1

CDR3aa: CSVEELGTEQETQYF
len: 15
d_gene: TRBD1
v_gene: TRBV29-1

CDR3aa: CASSNGGAQYF
len: 11
d_gene: TRBD2
v_gene: TRBV6-1

CDR3aa: CASSQAGTGVSFSGNTIYF
len: 19
d_gene: TRBD1
v_gene: TRBV3-1

CDR3aa: CSARTGSSNQPQHF
len: 14
d_gene: -
v_gene: TRBV20-1

CDR3aa: CATLTDRAISYTF
len: 13
d_gene: TRBD1
v_gene: TRBV6-2/TRBV6-3

CDR3aa: CASSPGPTNYGYTF
len: 14
d_gene: -
v_gene: TRBV28

CDR3aa: CSVVLADQETQYF
len: 13
d_gene: TRBD2
v_gene: TRBV29-1

CDR3aa: CASSLSSGVDSPLHF
len: 15
d_gene: -
v_gene: TRBV27

CDR3aa: CSAREDGLEAFF
len: 12
d_gene: -
v_gene: TRBV20-1

CDR3aa: CASSSTLDRFNEQFF
len: 15
d_gene: TRBD1
v_gene: TRBV7-9

CDR3aa: CASKSPWGPTGTDTQYF
len: 17
d_gene: -
v_gene: TRBV27

CDR3aa: CASSHRVSFEQYF
len: 13
d_gene: -
v_gene: TRBV7-9

CDR3aa: CASSEAVTGSSGANVLTF
len: 18
d_gene: TRBD1
v_gene: TRBV6-1